A selection of T cell receptor beta chains follows, all from one sample in a study of human T cells and chemical hapten exposure. TCRdb passed the RACE reads through MiXCR, listing each CDR3 protein once. The sample carries about 300,000 distinct CDR3 sequences, approximately 5% recorded once. The sequencing here drew on whole blood, taken in connection with sensitization to the hapten diphenylcyclopropenone (DPC). The receptors were gathered from a woman under 30 with alopecia areata. Some clones in this sample may be carry-over from other donors' samples. Each CDR3 is given with its conserved first and last residue. Each record gives: D gene, V gene, J gene, clone size, CDR3 protein, CDR3 DNA. The D gene is left open where the match is weak. Not all rows give a size; the values are once, few, many and, for expanded clones, a class.

>NA|TRBV7-9|TRBJ2-5|many
CASSSPGGQETQYF
TGTGCCAGCAGCTCCCCCGGGGGACAAGAGACCCAGTACTTC
>TRBD2|TRBV7-6|TRBJ2-1|few
CASSLEAGGNEQFF
TGTGCCAGCAGCTTAGAGGCGGGGGGCAATGAGCAGTTCTTC
>NA|TRBV18|TRBJ2-7|many
CASSPLAGQRYEQYF
TGTGCCAGCTCACCACTTGCCGGACAGAGATACGAGCAGTACTTC
>NA|TRBV7-2|TRBJ2-7|NA
CASSSPERTRYEQYF
TGTGCCAGCAGCTCCCCGGAACGGACTCGGTACGAGCAGTACTTC
>TRBD1|TRBV5-5|TRBJ1-1|NA
CASSLTGQGLNTEAFF
TGTGCCAGCAGCTTGACGGGACAGGGACTGAACACTGAAGCTTTCTTT
>TRBD1|TRBV6-4|TRBJ1-1|few
CASRPDRVGNTEAFF
TGTGCCAGCAGACCGGACAGGGTAGGAAACACTGAAGCTTTCTTT
>NA|TRBV5-6|TRBJ2-7|few
CASSLTGAPYEQYF
TGTGCCAGCAGCTTGACGGGGGCACCCTACGAGCAGTACTTC
>NA|TRBV18|TRBJ2-6|few
CASSPDYSGANVLTF
TGTGCCAGCTCACCAGATTACTCTGGGGCCAACGTCCTGACTTTC
>NA|TRBV5-6|TRBJ1-1|few
CASSLATRQAFF
TGTGCCAGCAGCCTGGCGACTAGGCAAGCTTTCTTT
>NA|TRBV5-1|TRBJ1-1|many
CASLGYGDAEAFF
TGCGCCAGCTTGGGGTATGGGGATGCTGAAGCTTTCTTT
>TRBD2|TRBV2|TRBJ2-2|NA
CASSDLSSGDPTGELFF
TGTGCCAGCAGTGATCTGTCTAGCGGGGACCCCACCGGGGAGCTGTTTTTT
>NA|TRBV6-5|TRBJ2-5|NA
CASSYRLGVETQYF
TGTGCCAGCAGTTACCGCCTAGGGGTAGAGACCCAGTACTTC
>TRBD1|TRBV5-1|TRBJ2-5|NA
CASSPQWTGPETQYF
TGCGCCAGCAGCCCCCAATGGACAGGGCCGGAGACCCAGTACTTC
>NA|TRBV10-2|TRBJ1-4|NA
CASSERGADEKLFF
TGCGCCAGCAGTGAGCGGGGGGCTGATGAAAAACTGTTTTTT
>NA|TRBV11-2|TRBJ2-1|NA
CASSLELIGTGVGEQFF
TGTGCCAGCAGCTTAGAATTGATTGGGACGGGCGTTGGGGAGCAGTTCTTC
>TRBD2|TRBV5-1|TRBJ2-5|NA
CASSLAVSSGSQETQYF
TGCGCCAGCAGCTTGGCCGTGTCTAGCGGTTCCCAAGAGACCCAGTACTTC
>NA|TRBV7-2|TRBJ1-5|many
CASSSRQSGPQHF
TGTGCCAGCAGCTCAAGACAGTCGGGGCCCCAGCATTTT
>TRBD1|TRBV12-5|TRBJ2-1|many
CASGLVQGALVNEQFF
TGTGCTAGTGGTTTGGTACAGGGGGCGCTGGTCAATGAGCAGTTCTTC
>NA|TRBV20-1|TRBJ2-3|NA
CSARASDSTDTQYF
TGCAGTGCTAGAGCCTCCGACAGCACAGATACGCAGTATTTT
>NA|TRBV6-5|TRBJ2-7|many
CASSYRGAVSSYEQYF
TGTGCCAGCAGTTACCGAGGTGCGGTCAGTTCCTACGAGCAGTACTTC
>NA|TRBV12-3/TRBV12-4|TRBJ1-3|NA
CASSLLPGNTIYF
TGTGCCAGCAGTTTGCTTCCTGGAAACACCATATATTTT
>NA|TRBV6-2/TRBV6-3|TRBJ1-1|NA
CASSYDLWGLDTEAFF
TGTGCCAGCAGTTACGATCTCTGGGGGCTGGACACTGAAGCTTTCTTT
>NA|TRBV3-1|TRBJ1-6|many
CASSQDMRSPLGGSPLHF
TGTGCCAGCAGCCAAGATATGAGGAGTCCCCTCGGGGGTTCACCCCTCCACTTT
>TRBD1|TRBV27|TRBJ2-6|NA
CASSQGGAGANVLTF
TGTGCCAGCAGTCAAGGGGGCGCTGGGGCCAACGTCCTGACTTTC
>NA|TRBV9|TRBJ2-3|many
CASSPRSWPGGVTQYF
TGTGCCAGCAGCCCCCGCTCCTGGCCGGGTGGGGTTACGCAGTATTTT
>NA|TRBV4-1|TRBJ2-2|NA
CASSQRPGDMNTGELFF
TGCGCCAGCAGCCAAAGACCAGGTGATATGAACACCGGGGAGCTGTTTTTT
>NA|TRBV6-5|TRBJ1-1|few
CASIGHMGGLNTEAFF
TGTGCCAGCATCGGACATATGGGGGGTTTGAACACTGAAGCTTTCTTT
>TRBD1|TRBV18|TRBJ1-4|NA
CASSPTYRDRTNEKLFF
TGTGCCAGCTCACCAACGTATAGGGACAGGACTAATGAAAAACTGTTTTTT
>NA|TRBV20-1|TRBJ2-3|few
CSARPSAGTDTQYF
TGCAGTGCTAGACCTTCGGCGGGCACAGATACGCAGTATTTT
>NA|TRBV4-2|TRBJ1-3|many
CASSQLRKSSGNTIYF
TGTGCCAGCAGCCAACTTCGAAAGAGCTCTGGAAACACCATATATTTT
>NA|TRBV10-3|TRBJ1-2|many
CAISEGGNGYTF
TGTGCCATCAGTGAAGGGGGAAACGGCTACACCTTC
>TRBD1|TRBV28|TRBJ2-4|few
CASSQTGQGKNIQYF
TGTGCCAGCAGCCAAACTGGACAGGGGAAAAACATTCAGTACTTC
>NA|TRBV20-1|TRBJ1-2|few
CSARATNGYTF
TGCAGTGCTAGGGCGACGAATGGCTACACCTTC
>TRBD1|TRBV20-1|TRBJ2-4|many
CSAEDRGPHGNIQYF
TGCAGTGCTGAGGACAGGGGGCCTCACGGAAACATTCAGTACTTC
>NA|TRBV6-1|TRBJ2-3|many
CATSQSPSTDTQYF
TGTGCCACCTCCCAGTCCCCCAGCACAGATACGCAGTATTTT
>NA|TRBV7-2|TRBJ1-2|many
CASSLAGGQSYGYTF
TGTGCCAGCAGCTTAGCAGGGGGGCAGTCCTATGGCTACACCTTC